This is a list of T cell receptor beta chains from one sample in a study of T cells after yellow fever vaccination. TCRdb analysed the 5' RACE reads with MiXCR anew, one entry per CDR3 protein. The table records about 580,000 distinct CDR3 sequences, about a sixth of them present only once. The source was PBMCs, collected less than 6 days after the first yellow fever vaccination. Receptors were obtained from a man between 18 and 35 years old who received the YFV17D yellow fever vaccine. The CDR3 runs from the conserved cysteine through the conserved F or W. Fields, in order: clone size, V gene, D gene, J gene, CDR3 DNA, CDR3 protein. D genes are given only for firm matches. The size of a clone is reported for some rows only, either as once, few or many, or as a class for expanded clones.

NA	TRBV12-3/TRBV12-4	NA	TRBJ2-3	TGTGCCAGCAGTTTTATTGGCAGTATCCCAGATACGCAGTATTTT	CASSFIGSIPDTQYF
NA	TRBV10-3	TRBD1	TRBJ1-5	TGTGCCATCAGTGAGTCAAAAGGACAGGGCGGTTTTCAGCCCCAGCATTTT	CAISESKGQGGFQPQHF
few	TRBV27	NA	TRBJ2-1	TGTGCCAGCAGTCCCCGAGGCGGACCGGGGGAGCAGTTCTTC	CASSPRGGPGEQFF
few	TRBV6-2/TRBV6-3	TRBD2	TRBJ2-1	TGTGCCACCCTAGCGGGGGGGACCTACAATGAGCAGTTCTTC	CATLAGGTYNEQFF
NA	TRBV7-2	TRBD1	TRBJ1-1	TGTGCCAGCAGCTTGAGGGGACAGGCGACCGAAGCTTTCTTT	CASSLRGQATEAFF
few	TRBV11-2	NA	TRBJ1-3	TGTGCCAGCAGCCGTGACAGGTCGGGGGGGATCTCTGGAAACACCATATATTTT	CASSRDRSGGISGNTIYF
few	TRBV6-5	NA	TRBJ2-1	TGTGCCAGCAGTTATCAACCCGGGACGGCGTACAATGAGCAGTTCTTC	CASSYQPGTAYNEQFF
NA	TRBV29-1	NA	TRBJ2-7	TGCAGCGTTAACCTCCGGGACCGTCCCTTCAACGAGCAGTACTTC	CSVNLRDRPFNEQYF
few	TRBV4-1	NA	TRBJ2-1	TGCGCCAGCAGCCAAGATCCGGGACTGAATTACAATGAGCAGTTCTTC	CASSQDPGLNYNEQFF
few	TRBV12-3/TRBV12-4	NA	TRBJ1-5	TGTGCCAGCAGTTTACAGGGTAGCAGCAATCAGCCCCAGCATTTT	CASSLQGSSNQPQHF
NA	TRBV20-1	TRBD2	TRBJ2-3	TGCAGTGCTAGACCTACGACTAGCGGGGGGGGCACAGATACGCAGTATTTT	CSARPTTSGGGTDTQYF
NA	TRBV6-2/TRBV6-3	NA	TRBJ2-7	TGTGCCAGCAGTTACTGGCAGGGAAGCCTCTACGAGCAGTACTTC	CASSYWQGSLYEQYF
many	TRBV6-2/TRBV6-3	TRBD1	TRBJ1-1	TGTGCCAGCAGTTACTCCGGGACAGGGTCGGCTGAAGCTTTCTTT	CASSYSGTGSAEAFF
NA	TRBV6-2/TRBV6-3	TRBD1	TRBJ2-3	TGTGCCAGCAGTTACCCGCCGGGACAGGGCCTTGATACGCAGTATTTT	CASSYPPGQGLDTQYF
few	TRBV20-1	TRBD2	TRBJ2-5	TGCAGTGCTAACATACCGGGACTAATGAAGACCCAGTACTTC	CSANIPGLMKTQYF
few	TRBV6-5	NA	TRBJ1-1	TGTGCCAGCAGGCCCGAATGGAACACTGAAGCTTTCTTT	CASRPEWNTEAFF
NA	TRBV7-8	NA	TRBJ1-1	TGTGCCAGCGGGACTAGGGCGAACACTGAAGCTTTCTTT	CASGTRANTEAFF
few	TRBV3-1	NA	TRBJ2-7	TGTGCCAGCAGCCAAGGTGCAGGGGACGAGCAGTACTTC	CASSQGAGDEQYF
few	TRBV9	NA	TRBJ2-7	TGTGCCAGCAGCGTAGACGGCAGCCACGAGCAGTACTTC	CASSVDGSHEQYF
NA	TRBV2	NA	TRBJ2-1	TGTGCCAGCACCGGGACGGAAGACAATGAGCAGTTCTTC	CASTGTEDNEQFF
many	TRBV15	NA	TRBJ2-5	TGTGCCACCAGCAGAGAGGACAGAAAAGAGACCCAGTACTTC	CATSREDRKETQYF
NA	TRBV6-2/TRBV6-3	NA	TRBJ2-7	TGTGCCAGCAGTCCGCGGACAGCAATGTACGAGCAGTACTTC	CASSPRTAMYEQYF
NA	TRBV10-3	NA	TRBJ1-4	TGTGCCATCAGTGCGACAGAGAATGAAAAACTGTTTTTT	CAISATENEKLFF
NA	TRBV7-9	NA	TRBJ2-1	TGTGCCAGCAGCTCCCTGGAGAGCTCCTACAATGAGCAGTTCTTC	CASSSLESSYNEQFF
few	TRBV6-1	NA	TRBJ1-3	TGTGCCAGTACGGCGGCGGGTACTACTGGAAACACCATATATTTT	CASTAAGTTGNTIYF
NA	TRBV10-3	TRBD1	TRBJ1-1	TGTGCCATCAGGGACACAGGGGTCGGAACTGAAGCTTTCTTT	CAIRDTGVGTEAFF
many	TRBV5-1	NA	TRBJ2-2	TGCGCCAGCAGCTTGGTTCAGATTAGGAACACCGGGGAGCTGTTTTTT	CASSLVQIRNTGELFF
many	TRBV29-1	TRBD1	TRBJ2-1	TGCAGCGTTGATGAGGGGGCGGATGAGCAGTTCTTC	CSVDEGADEQFF
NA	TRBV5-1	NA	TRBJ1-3	TGCGCCAGCAGCCGCTCTTCATATTTT	CASSRSSYF
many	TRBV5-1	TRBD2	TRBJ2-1	TGCGCCAGCAGGGACCTAGCGGGGGCAAATGAGCAGTTCTTC	CASRDLAGANEQFF
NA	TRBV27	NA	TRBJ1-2	TGTGCCAGCAGTTTATCCCCGCGGGGGGGAACGAGAGGCTACACCTTC	CASSLSPRGGTRGYTF
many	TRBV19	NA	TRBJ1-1	TGTGCCAGTAGCCTCGGGGGATTCACTGAAGCTTTCTTT	CASSLGGFTEAFF
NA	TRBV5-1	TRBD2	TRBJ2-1	TGCGCCAGCAGCTTGGCTGCGGGGGTGTATGAGCAGTTCTTC	CASSLAAGVYEQFF
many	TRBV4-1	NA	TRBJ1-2	TGCGCCAGCAGTCAAGGGCGGGCTAACTATGGCTACACCTTC	CASSQGRANYGYTF
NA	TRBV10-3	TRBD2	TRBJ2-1	TGTGCCATCAGTGAAGGGCGGACGGGACTAGCAACGTACAATGAGCAGTTCTTC	CAISEGRTGLATYNEQFF
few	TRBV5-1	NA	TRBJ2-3	TGCGCCAGCAGCTTGGGGTCGGACGGACTTACGCAGTATTTT	CASSLGSDGLTQYF
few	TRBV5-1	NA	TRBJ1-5	TGCGCCAGCAGCGGGGAGGGGGTGGGCCAGCCCCAGCATTTT	CASSGEGVGQPQHF
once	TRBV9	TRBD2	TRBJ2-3	TGTGCCAGCAGCATTCGGGGGGGCCCTGATACGCAGTATTTT	CASSIRGGPDTQYF
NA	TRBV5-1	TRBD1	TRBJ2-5	TGCGCCAGCAGCTTGGGGGGACAGGGGTCCGGGGAGACCCAGTACTTC	CASSLGGQGSGETQYF
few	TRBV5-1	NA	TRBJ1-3	TGCGCCAGCAGCTTGGGAGTGATCAGAAACACCATATATTTT	CASSLGVIRNTIYF
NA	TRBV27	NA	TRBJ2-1	TGTGCCAGCAGTTCGACCCAGGGGCCCCTCTACTACAATGAGCAGTTCTTC	CASSSTQGPLYYNEQFF
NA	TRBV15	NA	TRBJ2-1	TGTGCCACCAGCCGAGATGAGGGGCATGAGCAGTTCTTC	CATSRDEGHEQFF
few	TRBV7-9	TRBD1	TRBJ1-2	TGTGCCAGCAGCTCATGGACAGGGGAGTTCGGCTACACCTTC	CASSSWTGEFGYTF
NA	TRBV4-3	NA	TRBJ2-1	TGCGCCAGCAGCCAAGATCACCATGAGCAGTTCTTC	CASSQDHHEQFF
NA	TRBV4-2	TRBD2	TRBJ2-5	TGTGCCAGCAGCCAAGGTAGCGGGGGGGCCTTGGAGACCCAGTACTTC	CASSQGSGGALETQYF
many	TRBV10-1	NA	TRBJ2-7	TGCGCCAGCAGTGAGCCTAATAGGGGTGGACGGATCTACGAGCAGTACTTC	CASSEPNRGGRIYEQYF
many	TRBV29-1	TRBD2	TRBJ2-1	TGCAGCGTTCTACTAGCGGGGGGACAATCCTACAATGAGCAGTTCTTC	CSVLLAGGQSYNEQFF
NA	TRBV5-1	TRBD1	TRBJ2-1	TGCGCCAGCAGCTTGGTGGCCGGACAGGGGGGCAATGAGCAGTTCTTC	CASSLVAGQGGNEQFF
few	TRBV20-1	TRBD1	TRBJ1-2	TGCAGTTCCCAGGGGGGACTAGTCTATGGCTACACCTTC	CSSQGGLVYGYTF
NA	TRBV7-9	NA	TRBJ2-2	TGTGCCAGCAGCTTACCCCCGGAGCTGTTTTTT	CASSLPPELFF
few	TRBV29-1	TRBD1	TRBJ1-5	TGCAGCGTTCGACAGGGGGGTTATAGCAATCAGCCCCAGCATTTT	CSVRQGGYSNQPQHF